The next 29 T cell receptor beta chains were all read from a single sample in a study of OX40 agonist ivuxolimab in advanced cancers. TCRdb keeps only in-frame clones here, not all; method: immunoSEQ multiplex PCR. The sample lists approximately 40,000 clones; approximately 79% were seen once. The sequenced sample was CD4+ or CD8+ T cells sorted from blood, obtained in a trial of the OX40 agonist ivuxolimab. These receptors originate from an adult with an advanced solid tumor such as melanoma, head and neck, liver or kidney cancer.

The rearrangement joins TRBV7-2 to TRBJ1-1; D is unclear. The CDR3 totals 13 residues. Germline loops: CDR1 SGHTA, CDR2 FQGNSA. V lost 3 bases, J lost 1 base, and 6 bases lay in between. The CDR3 nucleotides are TGTGCCAGCAGCTTGAACGGGAACACTGAAGCTTTCTTT. This translates into CASSLNGNTEAFF.

Comments on this clone: A read error may produce the germline difference seen at one junction end. This chain joins TRBV7-9 and TRBJ2-7; perhaps TRBD1 as D (5 bases). Germline V gives CDR1 SEHNR, CDR2 FQNEAQ (reference sequence). CDR3 length: 11 amino acids. The CDR3: CASSLDRLLRF. The CDR3, as DNA: TGTGCCAGCAGCTTAGACAGGTTGTTGCGGTTC.

The CDR3 loop is CASSLAGTSAYNEQFF. The CDR3 nucleotides read TGTGCCAGCAGCTTAGCCGGGACTAGCGCCTACAATGAGCAGTTCTTC. The V and J genes are TRBV7-2 and TRBJ2-1; 10 bases are a match to TRBD2. V was clipped by 0 bases and J by 2 bases; unmatched bases: 1. Germline CDR1 and CDR2: SGHTA and FQGNSA. This CDR3 contains 16 residues.

The chain combines TRBV27 with TRBJ2-3, with D possibly being TRBD1 (7 bases). CDR1 and CDR2 (germline): MNHEY, SMNVEV (reference sequence). V was shortened by 0 bases and J by 2 bases, with 15 bases between the two germline ends. The CDR3 is 17 amino acids. The CDR3 region has the DNA TGTGCCAGCAGTTTATCGCGGGGCACAGGGGCCACAGATACGCAGTATTTT. Translating gives CASSLSRGTGATDTQYF.

This clone was found once. The chain recombines TRBV7-8 with TRBJ1-1, with D uncertain. CDR3 length: 15 amino acids. The germline V and J ends were trimmed by 2 bases and 6 bases, with 16 bases remaining between them. Germline lookup yields CDR1 SGHVS and CDR2 FQNEAQ. CDR3 protein: CASSLRQWETSEAFF. CDR3 bases: TGTGCCAGCAGCTTACGACAATGGGAAACGTCTGAAGCTTTCTTT.

The CDR3 coding sequence is TGTGCCAGCAGTTTTCAGGGAGGGGCAGCTTTCTTT. Translation gives CASSFQGGAAFF. This chain uses TRBV27 with TRBJ1-1; D might be TRBD1 (5 bases). There are 12 residues in the CDR3. Looked up from germline, CDR1 is MNHEY and CDR2 is SMNVEV (reference sequence). Trimming shortened V by 3 bases and J by 10 bases, and 12 bases separated the two germline ends.

The gene calls are TRBV5-4 and TRBJ2-4; unclear D gene. The CDR3 covers 16 residues. V lost 0 bases to trimming and J lost 5 bases, with 15 bases between them. Germline values: CDR1 SGHNT, CDR2 YYREEE (reference sequence). The CDR3 DNA follows: TGTGCCAGCAGCTTGGAACTGGGCAGAGGAGAAAACATTCAGTACTTC. This encodes CASSLELGRGENIQYF.

This chain links TRBV10-3 with TRBJ2-5; 9 bases map to TRBD1. Germline trimming cut 8 bases from V and 1 base from J; bases unmatched to any gene: 5. Germline values: CDR1 ENHRY, CDR2 SYGVKD. The CDR3 covers 14 residues. As DNA, the CDR3 is TGTGCCATCGGGGACAGGGATGCCCAAGAGACCCAGTACTTC. Encoded protein: CAIGDRDAQETQYF.

The rearrangement uses TRBV7-8 and TRBJ1-1, with D tentatively TRBD1 (6 bases). Germline-derived CDR1 and CDR2 are SGHVS and FQNEAQ. The CDR3 length is 14 residues. Trimming took 5 bases from V and 1 from J, leaving 11 bases between them. CDR3 nucleotides: TGTGCCAGCAGCACTCGGACAGAGAACACTGAAGCTTTCTTT. Translated, it gives CASSTRTENTEAFF.

The sample holds one count of this clone. The chain links TRBV6-6 to TRBJ1-2; possible D gene TRBD1, 5 bases. Germline CDR1 reads MNHNY; CDR2 reads SVGAGI (reference sequence). The germline V and J ends were trimmed by 8 bases and 3 bases, with 10 bases remaining between them. The CDR3 spans 12 residues. Written as DNA, the CDR3 is TGTGCCAGCCAGCGGGGGGACTATGGCTACACCTTC. It specifies CASQRGDYGYTF.

This rearrangement joins TRBV4-3 to TRBJ1-2; D uncertain. The CDR3 runs to 12 residues. The V end lost 0 bases, the J end lost 5 bases, and 4 bases lay between the germline ends. Germline CDR1 is LGHNA and CDR2 is YSLEER. CDR3 bases: TGCGCCAGCAGCCAAGATCGGTATGGCTACACCTTC. Translated, it gives CASSQDRYGYTF.

This chain uses TRBV27 with TRBJ2-7; 13 bases are shared with TRBD2. V shed 0 bases and J 7 bases; nucleotides not matched to a gene: 12. Germline V lookup: CDR1 MNHEY, CDR2 SMNVEV (reference sequence). This CDR3 contains 18 residues. Written as DNA, the CDR3 is TGTGCCAGCAGTTTATCGAAAGGGACTAGCGGGACGGCGAAGGAGCAGTACTTC. Its protein is CASSLSKGTSGTAKEQYF.

This clone was recorded once. V is TRBV5-6 and J is TRBJ2-1, with 9 bases identical to TRBD1. Germline CDR1 SGHDT, CDR2 YYEEEE. CDR3 size: 17 residues. V lost 4 bases and J lost 4; bases outside the gene matches: 12. As DNA, the CDR3 is TGTGCCAGCAGCAGGCGACAGGGGGTTGGGGGTTACAATGAGCAGTTCTTC. This translates into CASSRRQGVGGYNEQFF.

V and J are TRBV7-8 and TRBJ2-1; tentative D call: TRBD2 (6 bases). The CDR3 contains 15 residues. V was cut by 3 bases and J by 9 bases, with 18 bases left in between. From germline, CDR1 is SGHVS and CDR2 FQNEAQ. The CDR3, as DNA: TGTGCCAGCAGCTTGAGAACGGGAGAGGTAGGTGAGCAGTTCTTC. It translates to CASSLRTGEVGEQFF.

The genes are TRBV6-6 and TRBJ2-1; D is possibly TRBD2 (6 bases). The CDR3 has 13 residues. Germline assignment: CDR1 MNHNY and CDR2 SVGAGI (reference sequence). The V and J ends lost 5 bases and 7 bases respectively, with 12 bases between them. CDR3 protein: CASSTGTWNEQFF. The CDR3 region has the DNA TGTGCCAGCAGTACCGGGACTTGGAATGAGCAGTTCTTC.

The chain employs TRBV18 and TRBJ2-5, with D perhaps TRBD2 (6 bases). V was shortened by 2 bases and J by 9 bases, with 19 bases between the two germline ends. Germline CDR1 is KGHSH and CDR2 is LQKENI. The CDR3 is made up of 15 amino acids. CDR3 sequence: CASSPSGDVVEAQYF. For the CDR3, the DNA is TGTGCCAGCTCACCATCGGGGGATGTAGTGGAGGCCCAGTACTTC.

The rearrangement uses TRBV10-3 and TRBJ2-7; D unclear. This CDR3 region has 15 residues. CDR1 is ENHRY, CDR2 SYGVKD, per germline. With 4 bases removed from V and 1 base from J, the gap between germline ends came to 14 bases. CDR3 sequence (DNA): TGTGCCATCAGTGCGGCAGCCCGTTTATCCTACGAGCAGTACTTC. Translating it yields CAISAAARLSYEQYF.

The chain uses TRBV7-9 and TRBJ2-2, with TRBD2 identical over 12 bases. The CDR3 spans 19 residues. Trimming took 4 bases from V and 3 from J; bases not matched to a gene: 12. CDR1 SEHNR and CDR2 FQNEAQ come from the germline V gene (reference sequence). CDR3 DNA: TGTGCCAGCAGCTCCGAAGTGAGACTAGCGGGAGACCACACCGGGGAGCTGTTTTTT. Translating gives CASSSEVRLAGDHTGELFF.

The V gene is TRBV29-1, the J gene TRBJ1-4, with D perhaps TRBD1 (5 bases). Trimming stripped 3 bases from V and 3 bases from J, with 8 bases between. CDR3 size: 13 residues. Germline CDR1 and CDR2: SQVTM and ANQGSEA. The CDR3 bases are TGCAGCGTTGAGGGGACGGCTAATGAAAAACTGTTTTTT. Protein product: CSVEGTANEKLFF.

The J gene is TRBJ1-4, the V gene TRBV30; D remains ambiguous. This CDR3 comprises 15 residues. Trimming cost V 3 bases and J 4 bases, with 15 bases left between them. Germline V lookup: CDR1 GTSNPN, CDR2 SVGIG (reference sequence). The CDR3, as DNA: TGTGCCTGGAGGCAGAACGGGAGACTTAATGAAAAACTGTTTTTT. Its translation is CAWRQNGRLNEKLFF.

J is TRBJ1-3 and V is TRBV28, with 7 bases fitting TRBD1. The V segment lost 3 bases and the J segment 0 bases; nucleotides outside the gene matches: 8. The CDR3 is 17 residues long. The germline CDR1 and CDR2 sequences are MDHEN and SYDVKM. The CDR3 here is CASSFLGTESSGNTIYF. CDR3 DNA sequence: TGTGCCAGCAGTTTCTTAGGGACAGAGTCCTCTGGAAACACCATATATTTT.

This chain joins TRBV6-1 and TRBJ2-2; no clear D gene. V dropped 4 bases and J dropped 7 bases, with 7 bases sitting between them. Germline CDR1 is MNHNS and CDR2 is SASEGT. This CDR3 has 12 residues. This CDR3 is CASSAGVGELFF. CDR3 bases: TGTGCCAGCAGTGCTGGGGTCGGGGAGCTGTTTTTT.

V usage is TRBV5-1 and J usage is TRBJ1-1, with D unresolved. This CDR3 is built from 15 residues. Between the trimmed V and J ends, which lost 4 bases and 6 bases, there was a span of 19 bases. CDR1 is SGHRS, CDR2 YFSETQ, per germline. The CDR3 DNA reads TGCGCCAGCAGCCTGGGAAACTGGCGGAGAGCTGAAGCTTTCTTT. This codes for CASSLGNWRRAEAFF.

The rearrangement uses TRBV4-1 and TRBJ2-2; D possibly uses TRBD1 or TRBD2 (7 bases each). Trimming cost V 4 bases and J 5 bases, with 14 bases left between them. The CDR3 covers 15 residues. Per the germline V gene, CDR1 is MGHRA and CDR2 is YSYEKL. In nucleotides, the CDR3 is TGCGCCAGCAGCCCCAGACAGGGAGGGACCGGGGAGCTGTTTTTT. Encoded protein: CASSPRQGGTGELFF.

The rearrangement uses TRBV4-3 and TRBJ2-2; no clear D. Germline V gene sequence: CDR1 LGHNA, CDR2 YSLEER. V lost 3 bases, J lost 0 bases, and 11 bases lay in between. CDR3 length: 16 amino acids. In nucleotides, the CDR3 is TGCGCCAGCAGCCAGATTCCCCTGACGAACACCGGGGAGCTGTTTTTT. Protein sequence: CASSQIPLTNTGELFF.

V gene TRBV19 combines with J gene TRBJ2-7; D possibly corresponds to TRBD2 (7 bases). Per the germline V gene, CDR1 is LNHDA and CDR2 is SQIVND (reference sequence). Trimming removed 1 base from V and 2 bases from J, with 12 bases in between. CDR3 length: 15 amino acids. Here the CDR3 reads CASSIVGGGTYEQYF. CDR3 bases: TGTGCCAGTAGTATAGTCGGCGGGGGCACCTACGAGCAGTACTTC.

V usage is TRBV7-6 and J usage is TRBJ2-5; 11 bases fit TRBD2. The V and J ends lost 2 bases and 4 bases, in that order; junction bases with no gene match: 9. In germline, CDR1 is SGHVS, CDR2 FNYEAQ. CDR3 length: 17 amino acids. The CDR3 loop is CASSLRGLAEEGETQYF. The DNA of the CDR3 is TGTGCCAGCAGCTTAAGGGGACTAGCGGAAGAGGGAGAGACCCAGTACTTC.

This clone has only one observation. The chain has TRBV7-8 and TRBJ2-3; a weak D match, TRBD2 (6 bases). CDR3 size: 14 residues. The germline gives CDR1 SGHVS, CDR2 FQNEAQ. Trimming pared 5 bases from V and 2 bases from J, leaving 11 bases between. CDR3 DNA sequence: TGTGCCAGCAGCGGTGGGAGGACCACAGATACGCAGTATTTT. This translates into CASSGGRTTDTQYF.

This chain joins TRBV4-3 and TRBJ2-2; 11 bases are a match to TRBD2. The CDR3 runs to 17 residues. The germline gives CDR1 LGHNA, CDR2 YSLEER. The J segment lost 6 bases and the V segment lost 1 base, leaving 7 bases of the junction unmatched. In DNA form, the CDR3 reads TGCGCCAGCAGCCAAGCACTAGCGGGAGACGCCGCCGGGGAGCTGTTTTTT. Translation: CASSQALAGDAAGELFF.